This passage covers 24 T cell receptor beta chains from one sample sequenced in a study of blood T cell repertoires in COVID-19. Data came from immunoSEQ multiplex PCR; TCRdb stores just in-frame clones and leaves some out. The sample shows roughly 64,000 clones, approximately 78% of them seen only once. The sequencing input was peripheral blood. All receptors derive from a man in his 60s with COVID-19, enrolled during active disease.

The gene calls are TRBV10-1 and TRBJ2-2; 9 bases line up with TRBD2. The CDR3 has 15 residues. The V and J ends lost 6 bases and 3 bases, in that order; junction bases with no gene match: 5. Germline lookup yields CDR1 WNHNN and CDR2 SYGVQD (reference sequence). The CDR3, as DNA: TGCGCCAGCAGCCCTTCTAGCGGGGACACCGGGGAGCTGTTTTTT. Translation gives CASSPSSGDTGELFF.

This clone appeared once. The chain recombines TRBV5-5 with TRBJ1-5; D may be TRBD1 (6 bases). Deletions cut 2 bases from V and 7 bases from J, with 13 bases between. The CDR3 contains 14 residues. Germline V gene lookup returns CDR1 SGHKS and CDR2 YYEKEE (reference sequence). CDR3 residues: CASSFGGGQQPQHF. The CDR3 DNA follows: TGTGCCAGCAGCTTCGGCGGGGGGCAACAGCCCCAGCATTTT.

The chain couples TRBV21-1 to TRBJ1-5. TRBV21-1 is a pseudogene. This CDR3 spans 19 amino acids. The CDR3, as DNA: TGTGCCAGCAGCAAAGTCTTGTTTCGAGATCCGTATAGCAATCAGCCCCAGCATTTT. Translation gives CASSKVLFRDPYSNQPQHF.

The V call is TRBV25-1, the J call TRBJ1-6; a possible D gene is TRBD1 (6 bases). The CDR3 contains 15 residues. Deletions cut 1 base from V and 5 bases from J, with 9 bases between. Germline V lookup: CDR1 MGHDK, CDR2 SYGVNS. For the CDR3, the DNA is TGTGCCAGCAGTGAATTCAGGGGCAATAATTCACCCCTCCACTTT. Translated: CASSEFRGNNSPLHF. The full variable domain, its missing parts supplied by reference TRBV25-1 and TRBJ1-6, is EADIYQTPRYLVIGTGKKITLECSQTMGHDKMYWYQQDPGMELHLIHYSYGVNSTEKGDLSSESTVSRIRTEHFPLTLESARPSHTSQYLCASSEFRGNNSPLHFGNGTRLTVT.

V and J are TRBV19 and TRBJ1-1; 7 bases match TRBD1. CDR1 LNHDA and CDR2 SQIVND come from the germline V gene (reference sequence). The CDR3 sequence is 15 residues long. The trim removed 5 bases at V and 1 base at J, leaving 7 bases unmatched. CDR3 region: CASSPNRGGNTEAFF. Here the CDR3 DNA reads TGTGCCAGTAGTCCTAACAGGGGAGGGAACACTGAAGCTTTCTTT.

This clone has more than one count but fewer than ten. The chain carries TRBV13 and TRBJ2-7, with a weak D call TRBD1 (6 bases). The CDR3 consists of 13 residues. Trimming cost V 3 bases and J 1 base, with 7 bases left between them. In germline, CDR1 is PRHDT, CDR2 FYEKMQ (reference sequence). CDR3 in DNA: TGTGCCAGCAGCTTGGACAGATCCTACGAGCAGTACTTC. It specifies CASSLDRSYEQYF.

This rearrangement joins TRBV5-1 to TRBJ2-2; D perhaps matches TRBD2 (5 bases). V lost 6 bases and J 4 bases, leaving 16 bases between the germline ends. CDR1 and CDR2 from the germline V gene are SGHRS and YFSETQ. The CDR3 length is 15 residues. CDR3 sequence reads: CASTGSGHPTGELFF. CDR3 coding DNA: TGCGCCAGCACGGGGAGTGGGCACCCCACCGGGGAGCTGTTTTTT.

Points on this clone: Additional DNA sequences in this sample encode the identical CDR3. CDR3 residues: CASSIERGTGELFF. DNA of the CDR3: TGTGCCAGTAGTATAGAACGAGGCACCGGGGAGCTGTTTTTT. The rearrangement links TRBV19 to TRBJ2-2; D remains unclear. The CDR3 runs 14 residues. V lost 0 bases to trimming and J lost 4 bases, with 6 bases between them. In germline, CDR1 is LNHDA, CDR2 SQIVND (reference sequence).

V and J are TRBV5-1 and TRBJ1-5; D is undetermined. This CDR3 region has 14 residues. V lost 0 bases to trimming and J lost 5 bases, with 9 bases between them. Germline CDR1 is SGHRS and CDR2 is YFSETQ. Here the CDR3 reads CASSLGQDHQPQHF. The CDR3 bases are TGCGCCAGCAGCTTGGGCCAGGATCATCAGCCCCAGCATTTT.

The chain carries TRBV28 and TRBJ1-1; D uncertain. The CDR3 has 11 amino acids. The germline gives CDR1 MDHEN, CDR2 SYDVKM. Trimming removed 5 bases from V and 8 bases from J, with 9 bases in between. Written as DNA, the CDR3 is TGTGCCAGCAGTAAACTCACCGAAGCTTTCTTT. Protein product: CASSKLTEAFF.

The chain is built from TRBV28 and TRBJ1-5; D is possibly TRBD1 (6 bases). CDR1 is MDHEN and CDR2 is SYDVKM in the germline V gene. Trimming removed 3 bases at V and 1 base at J, with 19 bases between. This CDR3 is built from 18 residues. This CDR3 reads CASSFAARGAGSNQPQHF. The CDR3 DNA reads as TGTGCCAGCAGTTTTGCCGCCCGGGGGGCTGGAAGCAATCAGCCCCAGCATTTT.

The chain joins TRBV30 to TRBJ2-3; 11 nucleotides match TRBD2. The V gene's germline CDR1 is GTSNPN and CDR2 SVGIG (reference sequence). J lost 0 bases, V lost 3 bases, and 14 bases had no gene match. This CDR3 contains 19 residues. CDR3 amino acids: CAWRPSPSSGGKSTDTQYF. In DNA form, the CDR3 reads TGTGCCTGGAGGCCCTCCCCGTCTAGCGGGGGGAAGAGCACAGATACGCAGTATTTT.

The V and J genes are TRBV24-1 and TRBJ1-2; possible D gene TRBD1, 5 bases. Trimming removed 7 bases from V and 3 bases from J, with 14 bases in between. CDR1 and CDR2 from the germline V gene are KGHDR and SFDVKD. The CDR3 sequence is 14 residues long. This CDR3 reads CATSPAGRDYGYTF. The CDR3 region has the DNA TGTGCCACCAGCCCTGCCGGCAGGGACTATGGCTACACCTTC.

Only a few counts were recorded for this clone. The rearrangement joins TRBV12-3 or TRBV12-4 to TRBJ1-5; D might be TRBD1 (5 bases). Trimming left V 3 bases short and J 5 bases short, with 8 bases between. The CDR3 contains 13 residues. The CDR3 DNA sequence: TGTGCCAGCAGTTTGGGGGGATATCAGCCCCAGCATTTT. It codes for CASSLGGYQPQHF.

The genes are TRBV19 and TRBJ1-2; 7 bases are shared with TRBD1. After removal of 7 bases from V and 8 bases from J, the junction contained 10 bases not matched to a gene. Per the germline V gene, CDR1 is LNHDA and CDR2 is SQIVND (reference sequence). The CDR3 is made up of 13 amino acids. CDR3 in amino acids: CASTPGGGEGYTF. The CDR3 DNA reads as TGTGCCAGTACCCCGGGAGGGGGCGAGGGCTACACCTTC.

This sequence joins TRBV2 and TRBJ2-7; the D is unclear. The CDR3 runs 13 residues. Germline-derived CDR1 and CDR2 are SNHLY and FYNNEI. V lost 0 bases and J 2 bases, leaving 5 bases between the germline ends. CDR3 nucleotide sequence: TGTGCCAGCAGTGAAGCTAGCACCTACGAGCAGTACTTC. Translating it yields CASSEASTYEQYF. The variable domain in full, completed from reference TRBV2 and TRBJ2-7, reads EPEVTQTPSHQVTQMGQEVILRCVPISNHLYFYWYRQILGQKVEFLVSFYNNEISEKSEIFDDQFSVERPDGSNFTLKIRSTKLEDSAMYFCASSEASTYEQYFGPGTRLTVT.

The chain couples TRBV2 to TRBJ2-4; possibly TRBD2 for D (5 bases). V was pared by 6 bases and J by 0 bases, with 6 bases between. The CDR3 sequence is 13 residues long. From germline, CDR1 is SNHLY and CDR2 FYNNEI. The CDR3 DNA is TGTGCCAGCAGCGGACTAGCCAAAAACATTCAGTACTTC. It translates to CASSGLAKNIQYF.

The chain is built from TRBV30 and TRBJ2-1; 8 bases align to TRBD1. Germline CDR1 GTSNPN, CDR2 SVGIG (reference sequence). V shed 5 bases, J shed 7 bases, and the junction held 4 bases outside the gene matches. The CDR3 is made up of 12 amino acids. CDR3 protein: CAWSYRGNEQFF. The CDR3 nucleotides read TGTGCCTGGTCCTACAGGGGGAATGAGCAGTTCTTC.

Only one count was recorded for this clone. The chain uses TRBV11-2 and TRBJ2-7, with D possibly TRBD2 on 5 matching bases. Germline CDR1 and CDR2: SGHAT and FQNNGV. There are 14 residues in the CDR3. V was shortened by 3 bases and J by 3 bases, with 12 bases between the two germline ends. This chain's CDR3 is CASSLPGKSYEQYF. The CDR3 DNA follows: TGTGCCAGCAGCTTGCCCGGGAAAAGCTACGAGCAGTACTTC.

The chain has TRBV3-1 (or the pseudogene TRBV3-2) and TRBJ2-3, with TRBD1 matching 8 bases. Germline V gene sequence: CDR1 LGHDT, CDR2 YNNKEL (reference sequence). V gave up 2 bases and J gave up 4 bases; unmatched junction bases: 5. This CDR3 is built from 15 residues. The CDR3 region is CASSQNRQGSDTQYF. In DNA, the CDR3 is TGTGCCAGCAGCCAAAATCGACAGGGGTCAGATACGCAGTATTTT.

The chain has TRBV9 and TRBJ1-2, with D hard to call. Between the trimmed V and J ends, which lost 0 bases and 3 bases, there was a span of 12 bases. The CDR3 is 15 residues long. Germline-derived CDR1 and CDR2 are SGDLS and YYNGEE. CDR3 DNA: TGTGCCAGCAGCGTAGGGGTCAGCGCGGACTATGGCTACACCTTC. This sequence encodes CASSVGVSADYGYTF.

This chain connects TRBV6-6 to TRBJ2-5, with TRBD1 matching over 8 bases. The CDR3 length is 15 residues. Per the germline V gene, CDR1 is MNHNY and CDR2 is SVGAGI (reference sequence). Unmatched junction bases numbered 10, after V lost 5 bases and J lost 5 bases. CDR3 residues: CASSPTGTGGETQYF. The CDR3 coding sequence is TGTGCCAGCAGTCCCACCGGGACAGGAGGGGAGACCCAGTACTTC.

The V call is TRBV3-1 (or the pseudogene TRBV3-2), the J call TRBJ2-5; D perhaps matches TRBD2 (5 bases). Germline V gene lookup returns CDR1 LGHDT and CDR2 YNNKEL (reference sequence). The CDR3 consists of 11 residues. V was clipped by 8 bases and J by 5 bases, with 9 bases between them. CDR3 sequence reads: CASGSWETQYF. CDR3 DNA sequence: TGTGCCAGCGGGAGCTGGGAGACCCAGTACTTC.

The gene calls are TRBV5-1 and TRBJ2-7; TRBD1 aligns across 9 bases. This CDR3 region has 12 residues. After removal of 9 bases from V and 3 bases from J, the junction contained 4 bases not matched to a gene. CDR1 SGHRS and CDR2 YFSETQ come from the germline V gene. Here the CDR3 DNA reads TGCGCCACCTCGGGACAGGGCTACGAGCAGTACTTC. Encoded protein: CATSGQGYEQYF.